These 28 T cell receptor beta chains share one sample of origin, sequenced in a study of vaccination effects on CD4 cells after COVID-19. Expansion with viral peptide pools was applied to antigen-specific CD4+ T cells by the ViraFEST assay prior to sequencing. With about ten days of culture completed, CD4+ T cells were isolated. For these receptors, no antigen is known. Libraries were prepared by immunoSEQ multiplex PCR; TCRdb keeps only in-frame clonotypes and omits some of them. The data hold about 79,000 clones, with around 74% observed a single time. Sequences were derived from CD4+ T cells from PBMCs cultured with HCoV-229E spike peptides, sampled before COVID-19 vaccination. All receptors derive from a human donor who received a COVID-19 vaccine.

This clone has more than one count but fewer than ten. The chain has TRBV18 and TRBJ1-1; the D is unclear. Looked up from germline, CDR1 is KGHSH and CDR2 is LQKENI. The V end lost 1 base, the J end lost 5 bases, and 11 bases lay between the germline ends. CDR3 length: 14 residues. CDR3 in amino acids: CASSPRTRETEAFF. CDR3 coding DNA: TGTGCCAGCTCACCACGGACGAGAGAGACTGAAGCTTTCTTT.

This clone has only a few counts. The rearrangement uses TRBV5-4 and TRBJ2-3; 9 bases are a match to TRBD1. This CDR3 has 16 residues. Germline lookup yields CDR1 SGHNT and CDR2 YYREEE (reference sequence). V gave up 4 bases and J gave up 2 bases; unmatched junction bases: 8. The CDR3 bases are TGTGCCAGCAGCCAAAAGGCACAGGGGGCCACAGATACGCAGTATTTT. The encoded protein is CASSQKAQGATDTQYF.

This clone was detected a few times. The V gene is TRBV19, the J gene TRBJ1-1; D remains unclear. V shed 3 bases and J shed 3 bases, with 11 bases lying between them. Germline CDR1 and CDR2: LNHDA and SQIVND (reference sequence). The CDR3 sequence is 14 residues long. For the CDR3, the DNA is TGTGCCAGTAGTATGGGCCTATGGGACACTGAAGCTTTCTTT. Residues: CASSMGLWDTEAFF.

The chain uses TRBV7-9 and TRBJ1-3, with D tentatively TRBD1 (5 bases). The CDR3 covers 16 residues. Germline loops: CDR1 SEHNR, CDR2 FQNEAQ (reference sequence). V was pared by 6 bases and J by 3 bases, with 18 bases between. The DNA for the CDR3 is TGTGCCAGCAGGCAAGCCTCAGGGAGTAATGGAAACACCATATATTTT. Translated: CASRQASGSNGNTIYF.

Here the CDR3 DNA reads TGTGCCAGTTCTGGGGACAGGGAGACTAATGAGCAGTTCTTC. Its translation is CASSGDRETNEQFF. This chain links TRBV19 with TRBJ2-1; 9 bases map to TRBD1. The CDR3 length is 14 residues. J lost 7 bases, V lost 8 bases, and 9 bases had no gene match. CDR1 is LNHDA and CDR2 is SQIVND in the germline V gene (reference sequence). Filled out from reference TRBV19 and TRBJ2-1, the complete variable domain reads DGGITQSPKYLFRKEGQNVTLSCEQNLNHDAMYWYRQDPGQGLRLIYYSQIVNDFQKGDIAEGYSVSREKKESFPLTVTSAQKNPTAFYLCASSGDRETNEQFFGPGTRLTVL.

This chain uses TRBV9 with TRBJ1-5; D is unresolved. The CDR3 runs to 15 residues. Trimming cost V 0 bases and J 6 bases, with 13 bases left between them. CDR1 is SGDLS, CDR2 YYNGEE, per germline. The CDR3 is CASSVGPNWGQPQHF. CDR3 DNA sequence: TGTGCCAGCAGCGTAGGCCCGAACTGGGGTCAGCCCCAGCATTTT.

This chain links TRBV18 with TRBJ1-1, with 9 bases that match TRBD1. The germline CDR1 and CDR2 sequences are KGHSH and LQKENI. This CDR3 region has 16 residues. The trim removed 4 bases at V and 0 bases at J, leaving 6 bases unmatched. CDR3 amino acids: CASSLRQGGLNTEAFF. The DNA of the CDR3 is TGTGCCAGCTCACTACGACAGGGGGGACTGAACACTGAAGCTTTCTTT. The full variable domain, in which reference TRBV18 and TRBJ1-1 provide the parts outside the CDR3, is NAGVMQNPRHLVRRRGQEARLRCSPMKGHSHVYWYRQLPEEGLKFMVYLQKENIIDESGMPKERFSAEFPKEGPSILRIQQVVRGDSAAYFCASSLRQGGLNTEAFFGQGTRLTVV.

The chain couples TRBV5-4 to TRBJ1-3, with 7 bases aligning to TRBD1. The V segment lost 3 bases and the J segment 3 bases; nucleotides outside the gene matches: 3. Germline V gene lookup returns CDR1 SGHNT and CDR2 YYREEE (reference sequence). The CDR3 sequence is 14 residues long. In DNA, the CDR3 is TGTGCCAGCAGCTCCCGGGACAGTGGAAACACCATATATTTT. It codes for CASSSRDSGNTIYF.

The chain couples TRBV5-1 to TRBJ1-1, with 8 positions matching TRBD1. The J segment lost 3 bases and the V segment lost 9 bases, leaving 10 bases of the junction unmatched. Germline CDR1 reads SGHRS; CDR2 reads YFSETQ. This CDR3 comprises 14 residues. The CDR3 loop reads CATAKDRADTEAFF. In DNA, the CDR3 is TGCGCCACCGCGAAGGACAGGGCGGACACTGAAGCTTTCTTT.

The CDR3 sequence: CASQRGTGRNTIYF. The CDR3 nucleotides are TGTGCCAGCCAACGGGGGACAGGGAGAAACACCATATATTTT. This sequence joins TRBV5-6 and TRBJ1-3; 9 bases agree with TRBD1. Germline assignment: CDR1 SGHDT and CDR2 YYEEEE. J lost 5 bases, V lost 7 bases, and 7 bases had no gene match. The CDR3 has 14 residues. Looking up the rest from reference TRBV5-6 and TRBJ1-3 gives the full variable domain: DAGVTQSPTHLIKTRGQQVTLRCSPKSGHDTVSWYQQALGQGPQFIFQYYEEEERQRGNFPDRFSGHQFPNYSSELNVNALLLGDSALYLCASQRGTGRNTIYFGEGSWLTVV.

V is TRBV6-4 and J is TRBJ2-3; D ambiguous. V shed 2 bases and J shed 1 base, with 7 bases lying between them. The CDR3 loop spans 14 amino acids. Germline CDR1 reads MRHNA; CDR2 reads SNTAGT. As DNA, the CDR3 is TGTGCCAGCAGTGACCAGTGGGGCACAGATACGCAGTATTTT. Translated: CASSDQWGTDTQYF.

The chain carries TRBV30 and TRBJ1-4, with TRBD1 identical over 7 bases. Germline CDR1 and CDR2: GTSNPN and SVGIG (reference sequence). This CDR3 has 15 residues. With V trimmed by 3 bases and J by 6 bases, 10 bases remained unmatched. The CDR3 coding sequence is TGTGCCTGGAGCCGCCTTGGGACAGCCGATGAAAAACTGTTTTTT. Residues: CAWSRLGTADEKLFF.

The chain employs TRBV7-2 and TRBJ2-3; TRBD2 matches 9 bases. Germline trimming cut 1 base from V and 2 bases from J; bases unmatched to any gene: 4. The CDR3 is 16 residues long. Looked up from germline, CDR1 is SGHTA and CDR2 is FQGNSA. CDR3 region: CASSLGSGGFTDTQYF. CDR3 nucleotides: TGTGCCAGCAGCTTAGGGAGCGGGGGGTTCACAGATACGCAGTATTTT.

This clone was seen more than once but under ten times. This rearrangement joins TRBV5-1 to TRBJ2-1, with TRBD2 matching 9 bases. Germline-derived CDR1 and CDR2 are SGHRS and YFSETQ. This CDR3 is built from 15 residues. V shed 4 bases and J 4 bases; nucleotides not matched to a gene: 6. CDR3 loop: CASSPDLAGYNEQFF. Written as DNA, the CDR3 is TGCGCCAGCAGCCCTGACCTAGCGGGATACAATGAGCAGTTCTTC.

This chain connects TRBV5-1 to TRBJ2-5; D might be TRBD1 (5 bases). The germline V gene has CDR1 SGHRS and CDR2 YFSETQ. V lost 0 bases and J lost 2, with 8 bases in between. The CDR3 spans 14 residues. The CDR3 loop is CASSLGDRQETQYF. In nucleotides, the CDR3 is TGCGCCAGCAGCTTGGGAGACAGACAAGAGACCCAGTACTTC.

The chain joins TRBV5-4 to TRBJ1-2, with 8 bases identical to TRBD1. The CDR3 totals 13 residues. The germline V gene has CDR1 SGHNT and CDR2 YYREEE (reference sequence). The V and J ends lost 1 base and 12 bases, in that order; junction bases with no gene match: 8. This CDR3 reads CASSLSYQQGDTF. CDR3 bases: TGTGCCAGCAGCTTGTCCTACCAACAGGGGGACACCTTC. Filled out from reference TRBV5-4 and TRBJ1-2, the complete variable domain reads ETGVTQSPTHLIKTRGQQVTLRCSSQSGHNTVSWYQQALGQGPQFIFQYYREEENGRGNFPPRFSGLQFPNYSSELNVNALELDDSALYLCASSLSYQQGDTFGSGTRLTVV.

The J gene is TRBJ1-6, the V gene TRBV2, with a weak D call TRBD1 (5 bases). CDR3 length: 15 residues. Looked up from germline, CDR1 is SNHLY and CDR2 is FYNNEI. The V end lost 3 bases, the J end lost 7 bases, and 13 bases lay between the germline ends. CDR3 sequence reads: CASSDPGGKNSPLHF. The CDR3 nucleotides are TGTGCCAGCAGTGACCCGGGGGGGAAAAATTCACCCCTCCACTTT. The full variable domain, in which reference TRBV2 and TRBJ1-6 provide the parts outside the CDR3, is EPEVTQTPSHQVTQMGQEVILRCVPISNHLYFYWYRQILGQKVEFLVSFYNNEISEKSEIFDDQFSVERPDGSNFTLKIRSTKLEDSAMYFCASSDPGGKNSPLHFGNGTRLTVT.

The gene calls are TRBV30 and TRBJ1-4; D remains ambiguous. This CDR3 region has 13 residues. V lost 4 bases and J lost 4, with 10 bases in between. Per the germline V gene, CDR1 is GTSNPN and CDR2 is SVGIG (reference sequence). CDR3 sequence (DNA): TGTGCCTGGACCGTAAGGAATAATGAAAAACTGTTTTTT. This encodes CAWTVRNNEKLFF.

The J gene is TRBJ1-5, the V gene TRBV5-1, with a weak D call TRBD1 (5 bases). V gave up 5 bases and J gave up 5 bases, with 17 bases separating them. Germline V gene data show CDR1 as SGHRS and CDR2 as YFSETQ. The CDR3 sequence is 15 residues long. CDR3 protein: CASSPGHNFHQPQHF. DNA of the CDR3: TGCGCCAGCAGTCCAGGACACAACTTCCATCAGCCCCAGCATTTT.

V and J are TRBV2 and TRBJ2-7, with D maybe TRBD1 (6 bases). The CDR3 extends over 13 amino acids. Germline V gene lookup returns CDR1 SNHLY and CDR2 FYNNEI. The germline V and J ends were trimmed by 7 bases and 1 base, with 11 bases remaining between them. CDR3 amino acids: CASTGANSYEQYV. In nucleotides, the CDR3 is TGTGCCAGCACAGGGGCCAATTCCTACGAGCAGTACGTC.

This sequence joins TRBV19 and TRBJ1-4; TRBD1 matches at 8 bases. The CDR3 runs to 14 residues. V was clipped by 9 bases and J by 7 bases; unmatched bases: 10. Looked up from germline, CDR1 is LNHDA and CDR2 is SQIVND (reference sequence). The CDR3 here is CASQQGGSGEKLFF. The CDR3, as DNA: TGTGCCAGCCAACAGGGGGGAAGTGGTGAAAAACTGTTTTTT.

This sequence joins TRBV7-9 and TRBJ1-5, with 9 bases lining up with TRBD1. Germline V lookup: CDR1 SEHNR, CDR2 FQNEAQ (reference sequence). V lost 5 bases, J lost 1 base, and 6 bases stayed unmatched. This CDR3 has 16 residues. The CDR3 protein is CASSRGQGGSNQPQHF. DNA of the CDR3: TGTGCCAGCAGCCGGGGACAGGGAGGAAGCAATCAGCCCCAGCATTTT.

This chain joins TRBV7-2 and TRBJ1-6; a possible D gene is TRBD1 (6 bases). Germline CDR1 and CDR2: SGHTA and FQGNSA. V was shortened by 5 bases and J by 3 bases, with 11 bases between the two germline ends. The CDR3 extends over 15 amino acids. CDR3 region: CASSPGVFYNSPLHF. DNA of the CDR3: TGTGCCAGCAGCCCAGGGGTCTTCTATAATTCACCCCTCCACTTT. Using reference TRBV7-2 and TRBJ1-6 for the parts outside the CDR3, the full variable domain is GAGVSQSPSNKVTEKGKDVELRCDPISGHTALYWYRQSLGQGLEFLIYFQGNSAPDKSGLPSDRFSAERTGGSVSTLTIQRTQQEDSAVYLCASSPGVFYNSPLHFGNGTRLTVT.

The CDR3 DNA follows: TGTGCCAGCGGCAGGGGGGGGTCGGATACGCAGTATTTT. Translating gives CASGRGGSDTQYF. This sequence joins TRBV12-3 or TRBV12-4 and TRBJ2-3, with D perhaps matching TRBD1 or TRBD2 (7 bases each). V was shortened by 8 bases and J by 6 bases, with 15 bases between the two germline ends. The CDR3 spans 13 residues.

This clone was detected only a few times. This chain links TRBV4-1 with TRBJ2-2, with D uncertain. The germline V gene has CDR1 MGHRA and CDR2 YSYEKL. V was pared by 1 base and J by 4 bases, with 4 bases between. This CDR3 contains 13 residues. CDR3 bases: TGCGCCAGCAGCCAAGCTGTCACCGGGGAGCTGTTTTTT. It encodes CASSQAVTGELFF.

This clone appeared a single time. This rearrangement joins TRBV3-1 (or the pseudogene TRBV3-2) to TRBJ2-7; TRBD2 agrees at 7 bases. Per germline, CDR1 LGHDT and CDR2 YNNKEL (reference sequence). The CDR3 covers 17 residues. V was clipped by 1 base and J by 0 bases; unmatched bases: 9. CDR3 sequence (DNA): TGTGCCAGCAGCCAAGCTACTAGCGAGGGGAGCTCCTACGAGCAGTACGTC. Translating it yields CASSQATSEGSSYEQYV.

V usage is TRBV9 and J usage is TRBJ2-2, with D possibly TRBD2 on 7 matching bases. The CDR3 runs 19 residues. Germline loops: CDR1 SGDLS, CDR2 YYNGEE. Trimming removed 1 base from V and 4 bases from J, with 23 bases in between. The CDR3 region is CASSVSGGAGGPITGELFF. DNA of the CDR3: TGTGCCAGCAGCGTAAGTGGGGGGGCCGGGGGGCCGATCACCGGGGAGCTGTTTTTT.

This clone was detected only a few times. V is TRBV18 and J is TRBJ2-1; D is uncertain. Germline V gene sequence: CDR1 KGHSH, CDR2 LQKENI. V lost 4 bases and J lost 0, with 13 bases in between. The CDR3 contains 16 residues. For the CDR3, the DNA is TGTGCCAGCTCACGGGCTGCTCTAAGCTCCTACAATGAGCAGTTCTTC. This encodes CASSRAALSSYNEQFF.